A single sample is the source of the 22 T cell receptor beta chains below, sequenced in a study of PD-1 blockade in classical Hodgkin lymphoma. The method was immunoSEQ multiplex PCR; TCRdb's version includes in-frame clones alone and lacks a portion of them. Found here are fewer than 15,000 clones, 80% to 95% of them singletons; the top ten hold 10% to 13%. Each patient experienced a relapse that followed autologous stem cell transplantation, and brentuximab vedotin exposure varied. Sample: peripheral blood mononuclear cells (PBMCs), taken at baseline. These receptors originate from a human donor with classical Hodgkin lymphoma.

The chain has TRBV5-4 and TRBJ2-5, with 8 bases identical to TRBD2. The germline V gene has CDR1 SGHNT and CDR2 YYREEE (reference sequence). The CDR3 loop spans 20 amino acids. Trimming at V came to 4 bases and at J to 3 bases, leaving 23 bases not matched to a gene. The CDR3 nucleotides read TGTGCCAGCAGCCCGGGGCCCGGGAGGGGATTCTCACCCGAGGAAGAGACCCAGTACTTC. It codes for CASSPGPGRGFSPEEETQYF. Variable domain in full (rest from reference TRBV5-4 and TRBJ2-5): ETGVTQSPTHLIKTRGQQVTLRCSSQSGHNTVSWYQQALGQGPQFIFQYYREEENGRGNFPPRFSGLQFPNYSSELNVNALELDDSALYLCASSPGPGRGFSPEEETQYFGPGTRLLVL.

V is TRBV19 and J is TRBJ2-2, with 7 bases that match TRBD2. Trimming took 0 bases from V and 8 from J; bases not matched to a gene: 9. CDR3 length equals 16 residues. Germline values: CDR1 LNHDA, CDR2 SQIVND (reference sequence). The CDR3 nucleotides read TGTGCCAGTAGTATAGATCAGGGAGGGAGCACTGGGGAGCTGTTTTTT. Its protein is CASSIDQGGSTGELFF.

The rearrangement uses TRBV6-1 and TRBJ2-5; TRBD2 matches 7 bases. Germline CDR1 and CDR2: MNHNS and SASEGT. V trimming: 4 bases; J trimming: 4 bases; junction bases outside the gene matches: 0. CDR3 length: 12 residues. The CDR3 is CASSGGGETQYF. In DNA, the CDR3 is TGTGCCAGCAGTGGGGGGGGAGAGACCCAGTACTTC.

J is TRBJ1-1 and V is TRBV5-1, with D possibly matching TRBD1 (6 bases). The length of the CDR3 is 15 residues. The V gene's germline CDR1 is SGHRS and CDR2 YFSETQ. The germline V and J ends were trimmed by 4 bases and 5 bases, with 18 bases remaining between them. The CDR3 protein is CASSPMGASGTEAFF. CDR3 coding DNA: TGCGCCAGCAGCCCCATGGGGGCGTCTGGGACTGAAGCTTTCTTT. Together with reference TRBV5-1 and TRBJ1-1, the CDR3 gives the full variable domain: KAGVTQTPRYLIKTRGQQVTLSCSPISGHRSVSWYQQTPGQGLQFLFEYFSETQRNKGNFPGRFSGRQFSNSRSEMNVSTLELGDSALYLCASSPMGASGTEAFFGQGTRLTVV.

The gene calls are TRBV2 and TRBJ2-7, with a weak D call TRBD2 (5 bases). The ends were cut back, 4 bases at V and 0 bases at J, with 7 bases in the middle. This CDR3 spans 13 amino acids. The germline V gene has CDR1 SNHLY and CDR2 FYNNEI. The DNA of the CDR3 is TGTGCCAGCAGTGGCGAGGGCTCCTACGAGCAGTACTTC. It codes for CASSGEGSYEQYF.

The chain combines TRBV5-1 with TRBJ2-3; D remains ambiguous. Germline CDR1 SGHRS, CDR2 YFSETQ. Trimming took off 0 bases at V and 0 bases at J, with 8 bases between the two ends. CDR3 length equals 15 residues. The CDR3 reads CASSLDIPSTDTQYF. The CDR3 region has the DNA TGCGCCAGCAGCTTGGACATTCCTAGCACAGATACGCAGTATTTT.

The chain carries TRBV9 and TRBJ2-3; the D gene is possibly TRBD2 (6 bases). The CDR3 contains 16 residues. V was clipped by 0 bases and J by 3 bases, with 14 bases between them. CDR1 SGDLS and CDR2 YYNGEE come from the germline V gene. CDR3 DNA: TGTGCCAGCAGCGTAGCGGGGGTCGGGGTAACAGATACGCAGTATTTT. Its translation: CASSVAGVGVTDTQYF.

Concerning this clone itself: It may be a read error: a sequence one base away is much more abundant. Other nucleotide sequences in the sample specify the same CDR3. The V gene is TRBV19, the J gene TRBJ2-3; no reliable D call. The germline V gene has CDR1 LNHDA and CDR2 SQIVND (reference sequence). The CDR3 length is 12 residues. Trimming cost V 3 bases and J 1 base, with 2 bases left between them. In DNA form, the CDR3 reads TGTGCCAGTAGTATCGGCACAGATACGCAGTATTTT. This encodes CASSIGTDTQYF.

The gene calls are TRBV28 and TRBJ1-5, with 7 bases fitting TRBD1. The CDR3 consists of 13 residues. Germline V gives CDR1 MDHEN, CDR2 SYDVKM. The J segment lost 6 bases and the V segment lost 6 bases, leaving 5 bases of the junction unmatched. The CDR3 sequence: CASRRQGSQPQHF. The CDR3 DNA is TGTGCCAGCAGAAGACAGGGTAGTCAGCCCCAGCATTTT.

CDR3 nucleotide sequence: TGTGCCAGCAGCGCCGCGGCCGGGACAGGGAATGAGCAGTTCTTC. It yields the protein CASSAAAGTGNEQFF. The chain uses TRBV9 and TRBJ2-1; 9 bases are a match to TRBD1. The V gene's germline CDR1 is SGDLS and CDR2 YYNGEE. The CDR3 contains 15 residues. Unmatched junction bases numbered 8, after V lost 3 bases and J lost 7 bases. Variable domain in full (rest from reference TRBV9 and TRBJ2-1): DSGVTQTPKHLITATGQRVTLRCSPRSGDLSVYWYQQSLDQGLQFLIQYYNGEERAKGNILERFSAQQFPDLHSELNLSSLELGDSALYFCASSAAAGTGNEQFFGPGTRLTVL.

This clone has just a few counts. The gene calls are TRBV5-1 and TRBJ1-2; possibly TRBD1 for D (6 bases). The CDR3 totals 15 residues. Trimming removed 2 bases from V and 3 bases from J, with 14 bases in between. CDR1 is SGHRS and CDR2 is YFSETQ in the germline V gene. CDR3 amino acids: CASSFGQGLHYGYTF. CDR3 nucleotide sequence: TGCGCCAGCAGCTTCGGTCAGGGGTTACACTATGGCTACACCTTC.

This clone was detected only once. The chain joins TRBV7-8 to TRBJ2-6, with D maybe TRBD1 (6 bases). There are 16 residues in the CDR3. Trimming shortened V by 2 bases and J by 1 base, and 9 bases separated the two germline ends. Per the germline V gene, CDR1 is SGHVS and CDR2 is FQNEAQ. CDR3 sequence reads: CASSLYRASGANVLTF. CDR3 nucleotide sequence: TGTGCCAGCAGCTTATACAGGGCTTCTGGGGCCAACGTCCTGACTTTC.

The rearrangement links TRBV6-1 to TRBJ2-5, with D possibly being TRBD1 or TRBD2 (5 bases each). With 0 bases removed from V and 5 bases from J, the gap between germline ends came to 16 bases. Germline loops: CDR1 MNHNS, CDR2 SASEGT. The CDR3 covers 16 residues. CDR3 region: CASSEAPGARRETQYF. The CDR3 region has the DNA TGTGCCAGCAGTGAAGCTCCCGGGGCTAGGCGTGAGACCCAGTACTTC.

The chain combines TRBV6-1 with TRBJ2-7; weak D call: TRBD1 (5 bases). CDR1 is MNHNS, CDR2 SASEGT, per germline. The V gene lost 3 bases and the J gene lost 1 base, with 13 bases spanning the gap. There are 15 residues in the CDR3. This chain's CDR3 is CASSEAPGPSYEQYF. In nucleotides, the CDR3 is TGTGCCAGCAGTGAGGCACCAGGGCCTTCCTACGAGCAGTACTTC.

A note on this clone: In the same sample, other DNA sequences code for this CDR3. J is TRBJ2-2 and V is TRBV4-1, with no clear D. The CDR3 loop spans 12 amino acids. Per the germline V gene, CDR1 is MGHRA and CDR2 is YSYEKL. V was cut by 4 bases and J by 4 bases, with 4 bases left in between. CDR3 loop: CASSRATGELFF. In nucleotides, the CDR3 is TGCGCCAGCAGCCGAGCCACCGGGGAGCTGTTTTTT.

V gene TRBV19 combines with J gene TRBJ1-1; a possible D gene is TRBD1 (5 bases). Trimming cost V 6 bases and J 3 bases, with 5 bases left between them. This CDR3 is built from 11 residues. Per germline, CDR1 LNHDA and CDR2 SQIVND (reference sequence). The CDR3 nucleotides read TGTGCCAGTAGGGGGGACACTGAAGCTTTCTTT. Its protein product is CASRGDTEAFF.

The chain uses TRBV7-3 and TRBJ1-3, with TRBD1 matching over 7 bases. CDR1 and CDR2 (germline): SGHTA, FQGTGA. This CDR3 has 16 amino acids. J gave up 5 bases and V 5 bases, and 12 bases lay outside the gene matches. The CDR3 coding sequence is TGTGCCAGCAGCCCCCCGGGACAGAGGACTCGAAACACCATATATTTT. It yields the protein CASSPPGQRTRNTIYF.

This clone was found once. The CDR3 nucleotides read TGTGCCAGCAGCTTGCAGGGAATGAACACTGAAGCTTTCTTT. Amino acid sequence: CASSLQGMNTEAFF. V gene TRBV5-8 combines with J gene TRBJ1-1; possibly TRBD1 for D (5 bases). Trimming removed 1 base at V and 0 bases at J, with 7 bases between. This CDR3 is 14 amino acids long. CDR1 and CDR2 (germline): SGHTS, YDEGEE.

The genes are TRBV20-1 and TRBJ2-5, with D possibly matching TRBD2 (5 bases). The CDR3 length is 11 residues. Germline V gives CDR1 DFQATT, CDR2 SNEGSKA (reference sequence). Trimming left V 1 base short and J 5 bases short, with 5 bases between. The DNA for the CDR3 is TGCAGTGCTAGAGGAGGGGAGACCCAGTACTTC. This sequence encodes CSARGGETQYF.

CDR3 sequence (DNA): TGTGCCAGCAGCTTGGGTGGACTAGCGGGGGCAAGCTCCTACAATGAGCAGTTCTTC. Encoded protein: CASSLGGLAGASSYNEQFF. The genes are TRBV7-9 and TRBJ2-1, with 13 bases aligning to TRBD2. CDR1 is SEHNR and CDR2 is FQNEAQ in the germline V gene (reference sequence). The CDR3 runs 19 residues. Trimming took 3 bases from V and 0 from J; bases not matched to a gene: 8.

The chain carries TRBV28 and TRBJ2-7; tentatively, D is TRBD1 or TRBD2 (5 bases each). Trimming removed 2 bases from V and 3 bases from J, with 8 bases in between. The germline CDR1 and CDR2 sequences are MDHEN and SYDVKM. This CDR3 is built from 13 residues. The CDR3: CASSLPGRYEQYF. The CDR3, as DNA: TGTGCCAGCAGTTTACCGGGACGCTACGAGCAGTACTTC.

The genes are TRBV6-4 and TRBJ2-3; D unresolved. Trimming took 0 bases from V and 0 from J, leaving 10 bases between them. The CDR3 contains 16 residues. Germline CDR1 and CDR2: MRHNA and SNTAGT. CDR3 sequence (DNA): TGTGCCAGCAGTGACTCGGCTAGGCGGAGCACAGATACGCAGTATTTT. Translation gives CASSDSARRSTDTQYF.